One and the same sample provided the 15 T cell receptor beta chains below, sequenced in a study of response to subunit inactivated influenza vaccine (dated 2018 in TCRdb). Preparation of the library involved RT-PCR. Sequencing instrument: Illumina HiSeq 2500. TCRdb trimmed the raw reads at Q25, called clones with MiXCR and kept productive beta chains. Each entry merges the rows of one CDR3 protein and shows their most common DNA and genes. The sample profile shows under 750,000 distinct CDR3 sequences; 12% of them were found once. The ten largest clonotypes hold roughly 10% of the sample. Sequences were derived from PBMCs from blood, sampled on the day of vaccination. The receptors derive from a middle-aged man who received an inactivated influenza vaccine. Donor details come from another sample of the same person, matched by shared clones.

The rearrangement joins TRBV7-2 to TRBJ2-7; D is undetermined. The germline CDR1 and CDR2 sequences are SGHTA and FQGNSA. V lost 7 bases, J lost 6 bases, and 19 bases lay in between. This CDR3 spans 14 amino acids. The CDR3: CASTPRPSIGEQYF. The DNA for the CDR3 is TGTGCCAGCACTCCCCGGCCCTCTATCGGCGAGCAGTACTTC. The variable domain in full, with the rest retrieved from reference TRBV7-2 and TRBJ2-7, is GAGVSQSPSNKVTEKGKDVELRCDPISGHTALYWYRQSLGQGLEFLIYFQGNSAPDKSGLPSDRFSAERTGGSVSTLTIQRTQQEDSAVYLCASTPRPSIGEQYFGPGTRLTVT.

This clonotype has more than one count but fewer than ten. This sequence joins TRBV20-1 and TRBJ2-7, with TRBD1 matching 8 bases. The V gene end was trimmed by 5 bases and the J gene end by 4 bases; junction bases not matched to a gene: 10. Germline V gene data show CDR1 as DFQATT and CDR2 as SNEGSKA (reference sequence). The CDR3 length is 14 residues. The CDR3 DNA reads as TGCAGTGCTTGGGGACAGGATAGTAAGTACGAGCAGTACTTC. It encodes CSAWGQDSKYEQYF.

This clonotype was observed a few times. The chain recombines TRBV12-3 or TRBV12-4 with TRBJ2-2; possibly TRBD2 for D (7 bases). V was cut by 0 bases and J by 4 bases, with 15 bases left in between. The length of the CDR3 is 17 residues. The CDR3 nucleotides read TGTGCCAGCAGTTTAGCTGGGGGGGGGGCTTTCACCGGGGAGCTGTTTTTT. It translates to CASSLAGGGAFTGELFF.

This clonotype was seen only a few times. The chain couples TRBV29-1 to TRBJ2-1; the match to TRBD2 covers 10 bases. The V segment lost 4 bases and the J segment 2 bases; nucleotides outside the gene matches: 8. The germline V gene encodes CDR1 SQVTM and CDR2 ANQGSEA. The CDR3 contains 16 residues. The CDR3 DNA reads TGCAGCGTTGGTTTGACTAGCGGGCGAGCCTACAATGAGCAGTTCTTC. Protein product: CSVGLTSGRAYNEQFF.

This chain links TRBV20-1 with TRBJ2-7; D is perhaps TRBD2 (5 bases). This CDR3 has 13 residues. The germline CDR1 and CDR2 sequences are DFQATT and SNEGSKA (reference sequence). V gave up 3 bases and J gave up 12 bases, with 21 bases separating them. The CDR3 is CSASGLAGLPPYF. In DNA, the CDR3 is TGCAGTGCTAGTGGCCTAGCCGGACTCCCTCCGTACTTC.

This clonotype was counted only a few times. The V gene is TRBV12-3 or TRBV12-4, the J gene TRBJ2-7, with TRBD2 matching over 9 bases. V lost 6 bases, J lost 7 bases, and 10 bases stayed unmatched. The CDR3 extends over 14 amino acids. The CDR3 nucleotides are TGTGCCAGCAGACCCCACAGACTAGCGGCTGAGCAGTACTTC. It is translated as CASRPHRLAAEQYF.

Ten or more counts support this clonotype. The chain carries TRBV5-1 and TRBJ2-1, with TRBD2 matching 13 bases. Trimming took 5 bases from V and 7 from J; bases not matched to a gene: 6. Germline CDR1 reads SGHRS; CDR2 reads YFSETQ. The CDR3 has 15 residues. Here the CDR3 reads CASRAGTSGTNEQFF. In DNA form, the CDR3 reads TGCGCCAGCAGAGCCGGGACTAGCGGGACGAATGAGCAGTTCTTC.

Only a few counts were recorded for this clonotype. This rearrangement joins TRBV11-1 to TRBJ2-7; 11 bases map to TRBD2. Germline loops: CDR1 SGHAT, CDR2 FQDESV (reference sequence). The length of the CDR3 is 18 residues. With 1 base clipped from V and 1 base from J, the junction kept 9 bases outside the gene matches. Here the CDR3 reads CASSLGVLAGDWSYEQYF. CDR3 nucleotide sequence: TGTGCCAGCAGCTTAGGCGTACTAGCGGGAGATTGGTCCTACGAGCAGTACTTC.

This clonotype was seen a handful of times. The chain is built from TRBV6-5 and TRBJ2-6; the match to TRBD1 covers 9 bases. The CDR3 covers 16 residues. Germline values: CDR1 MNHEY, CDR2 SVGAGI. J gave up 6 bases and V 2 bases, and 5 bases lay outside the gene matches. CDR3 sequence reads: CASSYTRTGAANVLTF. In nucleotides, the CDR3 is TGTGCCAGCAGTTACACCCGGACAGGGGCGGCCAACGTCCTGACTTTC.

There are a few counts of this clonotype. This chain joins TRBV7-2 and TRBJ2-3; a weak D match, TRBD2 (6 bases). CDR1 is SGHTA, CDR2 FQGNSA, per germline. Trimming took 5 bases from V and 2 from J, leaving 14 bases between them. The CDR3 is made up of 15 amino acids. The CDR3 DNA reads TGTGCCAGCAGCCCGGGACTTTCAAACACAGATACGCAGTATTTT. Residues: CASSPGLSNTDTQYF.

This clonotype was recorded a few times. CDR3 in amino acids: CASSQILAVTNEQFF. The CDR3 DNA sequence: TGTGCCAGCAGCCAAATTCTAGCGGTGACCAATGAGCAGTTCTTC. This chain connects TRBV3-1 to TRBJ2-1; 7 nucleotides line up with TRBD2. The V and J ends lost 2 bases and 6 bases, in that order; junction bases with no gene match: 7. The V gene's germline CDR1 is LGHDT and CDR2 YNNKEL (reference sequence). There are 15 residues in the CDR3.

The chain recombines TRBV29-1 with TRBJ2-7; no firm D call. The CDR3 sequence is 14 residues long. Germline V gives CDR1 SQVTM, CDR2 ANQGSEA. The V gene lost 7 bases and the J gene lost 7 bases, with 23 bases spanning the gap. CDR3 sequence (DNA): TGCAGCGCAGCTATACCGGGCCAGCCTCGGGAGCAGTACTTC. The encoded protein is CSAAIPGQPREQYF.

This clonotype was seen a handful of times. The rearrangement uses TRBV29-1 and TRBJ2-3; the match to TRBD1 covers 7 bases. The CDR3 sequence is 12 residues long. V shed 5 bases, J shed 4 bases, and the junction held 3 bases outside the gene matches. The V gene's germline CDR1 is SQVTM and CDR2 ANQGSEA. The CDR3 spells CSVRQGADTQYF. The DNA for the CDR3 is TGCAGCGTTCGACAGGGCGCAGATACGCAGTATTTT.

The chain couples TRBV29-1 to TRBJ2-7; 15 bases agree with TRBD2. V gave up 4 bases and J gave up 3 bases; unmatched junction bases: 4. Germline V gene data show CDR1 as SQVTM and CDR2 as ANQGSEA. This CDR3 has 15 residues. CDR3 coding DNA: TGCAGCGTTGGGACTAGCGGGAGGGCCCTCTACGAGCAGTACTTC. This translates into CSVGTSGRALYEQYF.

Only a few counts were recorded for this clonotype. The V gene is TRBV3-1, the J gene TRBJ2-1; D is uncertain. Germline loops: CDR1 LGHDT, CDR2 YNNKEL (reference sequence). This CDR3 comprises 12 residues. V lost 7 bases and J lost 0, with 4 bases in between. For the CDR3, the DNA is TGTGCCAGCACGAGCTCCTACAATGAGCAGTTCTTC. Protein sequence: CASTSSYNEQFF.